This entry lists 29 T cell receptor beta chains sequenced from one sample in a study of cytotoxic CD8 clonotypes in ibrutinib-treated CLL. Sequenced by immunoSEQ multiplex PCR; TCRdb stores in-frame clones only, minus some. Here the sample spans roughly 45,000 clones, just over 65% being singletons. Sample: PBMCs, taken after 24 months of ibrutinib treatment. The source of these receptors is a human donor with chronic lymphocytic leukemia.

This chain links TRBV28 with TRBJ2-5, with D possibly being TRBD2 (6 bases). CDR1 and CDR2 (germline): MDHEN, SYDVKM. This CDR3 has 13 residues. V was pared by 6 bases and J by 2 bases, with 10 bases between. The CDR3, as DNA: TGTGCCAGCAGCCGACTAGTTCAAGAGACCCAGTACTTC. The encoded protein is CASSRLVQETQYF. Full variable domain (outside the CDR3, taken from reference TRBV28 and TRBJ2-5): DVKVTQSSRYLVKRTGEKVFLECVQDMDHENMFWYRQDPGLGLRLIYFSYDVKMKEKGDIPEGYSVSREKKERFSLILESASTNQTSMYLCASSRLVQETQYFGPGTRLLVL.

This clone was seen only a few times. The J gene is TRBJ2-4, the V gene TRBV6-1; D not certain. The germline gives CDR1 MNHNS, CDR2 SASEGT. This CDR3 is built from 12 residues. Trimming took off 11 bases at V and 1 base at J, with 9 bases between the two ends. DNA of the CDR3: TGTGCCCTGTCGGTTGCCAAAAACATTCAGTACTTC. The encoded protein is CALSVAKNIQYF.

Only one count was recorded for this clone. This chain connects TRBV5-6 to TRBJ1-2, with D uncertain. Trimming took off 1 base at V and 4 bases at J, with 5 bases between the two ends. This CDR3 is 12 amino acids long. Germline CDR1 is SGHDT and CDR2 is YYEEEE. DNA for the CDR3: TGTGCCAGCAGCTTGAACAGCTATGGCTACACCTTC. This translates into CASSLNSYGYTF.

V gene TRBV30 combines with J gene TRBJ1-5; 7 bases line up with TRBD1. The trim removed 0 bases at V and 9 bases at J, leaving 11 bases unmatched. Looked up from germline, CDR1 is GTSNPN and CDR2 is SVGIG (reference sequence). CDR3 length: 15 amino acids. CDR3 DNA sequence: TGTGCCTGGAGTGTTGGACAGGATGGTGGTTGGCCCCAGCATTTT. The encoded protein is CAWSVGQDGGWPQHF.

J is TRBJ2-1 and V is TRBV28; 8 nucleotides line up with TRBD2. Trimming removed 6 bases from V and 5 bases from J; junction bases left unmatched: 9. The CDR3 totals 15 residues. CDR1 MDHEN and CDR2 SYDVKM come from the germline V gene. CDR3 sequence reads: CASRTAGVGDNEQFF. In DNA form, the CDR3 reads TGTGCCAGCAGAACAGCGGGAGTAGGGGACAATGAGCAGTTCTTC. The full variable domain, completed using reference TRBV28 and TRBJ2-1, is DVKVTQSSRYLVKRTGEKVFLECVQDMDHENMFWYRQDPGLGLRLIYFSYDVKMKEKGDIPEGYSVSREKKERFSLILESASTNQTSMYLCASRTAGVGDNEQFFGPGTRLTVL.

The CDR3 bases are TGCGCCAGCAGTCGTTCTCCCCACGAGCAGTACTTC. Its protein product is CASSRSPHEQYF. The rearrangement joins TRBV5-1 to TRBJ2-7, with D uncertain. Per the germline V gene, CDR1 is SGHRS and CDR2 is YFSETQ. The CDR3 has 12 residues. Trimming cost V 5 bases and J 5 bases, with 11 bases left between them.

The rearrangement joins TRBV10-3 to TRBJ2-4, with D uncertain. The germline gives CDR1 ENHRY, CDR2 SYGVKD. There are 15 residues in the CDR3. Between the trimmed V and J ends, which lost 4 bases and 8 bases, there was a span of 18 bases. The CDR3 DNA is TGTGCCATCAGTGGGGGTTTAGGCGGCGGAGACATTCAGTACTTC. Its protein is CAISGGLGGGDIQYF.

The rearrangement links TRBV6-1 to TRBJ1-5, with a possible D match to TRBD1 (6 bases). V shed 1 base and J shed 5 bases, with 15 bases lying between them. CDR1 is MNHNS and CDR2 is SASEGT in the germline V gene. The CDR3 runs 16 residues. The CDR3 reads CASSEETQGWHQPQHF. As DNA, the CDR3 is TGTGCCAGCAGTGAAGAAACCCAGGGGTGGCATCAGCCCCAGCATTTT.

This chain joins TRBV9 and TRBJ1-1; no firm D call. The CDR3 is 13 residues long. The V end was cut by 7 bases, the J end by 1 base, with 11 bases between. Germline V gene sequence: CDR1 SGDLS, CDR2 YYNGEE. The CDR3 DNA sequence: TGTGCCAGCCGGACCCTTTCGAACACTGAAGCTTTCTTT. It translates to CASRTLSNTEAFF.

The genes are TRBV30 and TRBJ1-3, with unresolved D. The CDR3 runs to 15 residues. Trimming left V 0 bases short and J 0 bases short, with 9 bases between. Germline V CDR1 and CDR2: GTSNPN, SVGIG (reference sequence). The CDR3 DNA follows: TGTGCCTGGAGTGTAACCCGAGTCTCTGGAAACACCATATATTTT. It specifies CAWSVTRVSGNTIYF.

This clone was detected once. The rearrangement links TRBV27 to TRBJ1-5; D unclear. Germline CDR1 is MNHEY and CDR2 is SMNVEV (reference sequence). The CDR3 covers 15 residues. V lost 6 bases and J 1 base, leaving 13 bases between the germline ends. The CDR3 DNA is TGTGCCAGCAGCCGCGGCGTGGGGAGCAATCAGCCCCAGCATTTT. Its protein is CASSRGVGSNQPQHF.

The chain links TRBV4-1 to TRBJ2-7, with unresolved D. CDR1 and CDR2 from the germline V gene are MGHRA and YSYEKL. Trimming took 5 bases from V and 2 from J, leaving 10 bases between them. The CDR3 totals 13 residues. The chain's CDR3 is CASSTVGTYEQYF. The CDR3 region has the DNA TGCGCCAGCAGCACAGTGGGGACCTACGAGCAGTACTTC.

The gene calls are TRBV19 and TRBJ1-2; D is undetermined. Germline assignment: CDR1 LNHDA and CDR2 SQIVND (reference sequence). There are 16 residues in the CDR3. V was cut by 4 bases and J by 4 bases, with 19 bases left in between. The CDR3 sequence: CASSKPDVGSGYGYTF. The CDR3 DNA reads as TGTGCCAGTAGTAAGCCAGACGTAGGGAGCGGCTATGGCTACACCTTC.

This chain uses TRBV7-3 with TRBJ2-2; no clear D gene. Germline CDR1 is SGHTA and CDR2 is FQGTGA. V lost 2 bases, J lost 5 bases, and 3 bases lay in between. The CDR3 consists of 12 residues. The CDR3 DNA follows: TGTGCCAGCAGCTTAGGGACCGGGGAGCTGTTTTTT. It specifies CASSLGTGELFF.

This chain joins TRBV5-1 and TRBJ2-7; 8 nucleotides match TRBD2. CDR3 length equals 13 residues. CDR1 is SGHRS and CDR2 is YFSETQ in the germline V gene. Trimming removed 2 bases from V and 2 bases from J; junction bases left unmatched: 0. The CDR3 loop reads CASSFSGTYEQYF. CDR3 DNA sequence: TGCGCCAGCAGCTTTAGCGGGACCTACGAGCAGTACTTC.

The chain recombines TRBV4-1 with TRBJ2-1; 14 bases are shared with TRBD2. Germline assignment: CDR1 MGHRA and CDR2 YSYEKL. The CDR3 covers 16 residues. Trimming took 3 bases from V and 12 from J; bases not matched to a gene: 10. In nucleotides, the CDR3 is TGCGCCAGCAGCCATCCCGGGACTAGCGGGGGTGTGGTGCAGTTCTTC. Its translation is CASSHPGTSGGVVQFF.

Notes on this clone: The same CDR3 can be traced to other DNA sequences in this sample. V gene TRBV6-1 combines with J gene TRBJ2-7; D unresolved. Trimming left V 1 base short and J 4 bases short, with 11 bases between. The CDR3 sequence is 14 residues long. Per germline, CDR1 MNHNS and CDR2 SASEGT. The CDR3 DNA is TGTGCCAGCAGTGAAGACGTCAGGTCATACGAGCAGTACTTC. This sequence encodes CASSEDVRSYEQYF.

The chain has TRBV23-1 and TRBJ1-1; no reliable D call. TRBV23-1 counts as an open reading frame of uncertain function. V was clipped by 0 bases and J by 1 base, with 3 bases between them. This CDR3 has 13 amino acids. CDR3 amino acids: CASSQSRNTEAFF. In DNA form, the CDR3 reads TGCGCCAGCAGTCAATCGAGGAACACTGAAGCTTTCTTT.

The V and J genes are TRBV6-1 and TRBJ2-1; D is ambiguous. Germline CDR1 and CDR2: MNHNS and SASEGT. Trimming left V 6 bases short and J 8 bases short, with 17 bases between. CDR3 size: 14 residues. In DNA form, the CDR3 reads TGTGCCAGCAGGGTGGCTGGGTTTAAGGATGAGCAGTTCTTC. Protein product: CASRVAGFKDEQFF.

This chain links TRBV14 with TRBJ2-1; D is undetermined. Trimming stripped 2 bases from V and 2 bases from J, with 7 bases between. Germline V gives CDR1 SGHDN, CDR2 FVKESK. This CDR3 has 14 amino acids. The CDR3 sequence: CASSQYQAYNEQFF. The CDR3, as DNA: TGTGCCAGCAGCCAATACCAAGCCTACAATGAGCAGTTCTTC.

The chain links TRBV4-2 to TRBJ2-1, with TRBD1 matching over 7 bases. With 7 bases clipped from V and 4 bases from J, the junction kept 13 bases outside the gene matches. CDR3 length: 16 residues. The germline V gene encodes CDR1 LGHNA and CDR2 YNFKEQ. CDR3 region: CASTKGKGAQYNEQFF. The CDR3 DNA reads as TGTGCCAGCACGAAGGGGAAGGGGGCGCAGTACAATGAGCAGTTCTTC.

This clone was detected ten times or more. The chain links TRBV2 to TRBJ2-2, with a possible D match to TRBD1 (6 bases). The CDR3 runs to 14 residues. Between the trimmed V and J ends, which lost 7 bases and 0 bases, there was a span of 9 bases. Germline values: CDR1 SNHLY, CDR2 FYNNEI. CDR3 DNA: TGTGCCAGCACCGGGACAACGAACACCGGGGAGCTGTTTTTT. Its translation is CASTGTTNTGELFF.

This chain uses TRBV5-1 with TRBJ2-7, with D perhaps assigned TRBD1 or TRBD2 (6 bases each). The CDR3 is 14 amino acids. Germline-derived CDR1 and CDR2 are SGHRS and YFSETQ. V was clipped by 4 bases and J by 5 bases, with 16 bases between them. The CDR3 coding sequence is TGCGCCAGCAGCCTGACATGGGGGGCGAACGAGCAGTACTTC. Its translation is CASSLTWGANEQYF.

Written as DNA, the CDR3 is TGTGCCAGCAGTTCACTGACAGGGGAGGTCGAGACCCAGTACTTC. Amino acids: CASSSLTGEVETQYF. The J gene is TRBJ2-5, the V gene TRBV6-5; TRBD1 matches at 8 bases. The CDR3 is 15 amino acids. Germline CDR1 is MNHEY and CDR2 is SVGAGI. Losses at the gene ends were 4 bases for V and 5 bases for J; bases not matched to a gene: 9.

This clone turned up a few times. This sequence joins TRBV6-1 and TRBJ2-3, with TRBD2 matching over 9 bases. V lost 6 bases to trimming and J lost 2 bases; unmatched junction nucleotides: 3. From germline, CDR1 is MNHNS and CDR2 SASEGT. The CDR3 is 14 amino acids. The CDR3 DNA is TGTGCCAGCAGAAGCGGGAGGTCCACAGATACGCAGTATTTT. Translated, it gives CASRSGRSTDTQYF.

This clone appeared a single time. The chain employs TRBV7-8 and TRBJ2-6; perhaps TRBD1 as D (5 bases). CDR3 size: 15 residues. CDR1 is SGHVS, CDR2 FQNEAQ, per germline. V was clipped by 2 bases and J by 2 bases, with 7 bases between them. The CDR3 nucleotides are TGTGCCAGCAGCTTAACAGGAGCTGGGGCCAACGTCCTGACTTTC. Translation: CASSLTGAGANVLTF. The full variable domain, in which reference TRBV7-8 and TRBJ2-6 provide the parts outside the CDR3, is GAGVSQSPRYKVAKRGQDVALRCDPISGHVSLFWYQQALGQGPEFLTYFQNEAQLDKSGLPSDRFFAERPEGSVSTLKIQRTQQEDSAVYLCASSLTGAGANVLTFGAGSRLTVL.

The gene calls are TRBV6-5 and TRBJ2-7; no firm D call. There are 13 residues in the CDR3. Per germline, CDR1 MNHEY and CDR2 SVGAGI. Trimming took 8 bases from V and 2 from J, leaving 13 bases between them. The CDR3 sequence is CASQTGPTYEQYF. The CDR3 region has the DNA TGTGCCAGCCAAACCGGGCCGACCTACGAGCAGTACTTC.

The chain combines TRBV7-6 with TRBJ2-7; the D gene could be TRBD1 or TRBD2 (8 bases each). CDR3 length: 18 residues. The V gene lost 5 bases and the J gene lost 2 bases, with 25 bases spanning the gap. CDR1 and CDR2 from the germline V gene are SGHVS and FNYEAQ. The chain's CDR3 is CASSTTGVSSGFTYEQYF. The CDR3 DNA follows: TGTGCCAGCAGCACGACAGGGGTTTCTAGCGGGTTTACCTACGAGCAGTACTTC.

This chain connects TRBV2 to TRBJ2-3; 8 bases are a match to TRBD2. Per the germline V gene, CDR1 is SNHLY and CDR2 is FYNNEI. The CDR3 sequence is 15 residues long. Trimming cost V 6 bases and J 0 bases; bases outside gene matches: 5. CDR3 bases: TGTGCCAGCAGCTTACTAGCGGCAAGCACAGATACGCAGTATTTT. Protein product: CASSLLAASTDTQYF.